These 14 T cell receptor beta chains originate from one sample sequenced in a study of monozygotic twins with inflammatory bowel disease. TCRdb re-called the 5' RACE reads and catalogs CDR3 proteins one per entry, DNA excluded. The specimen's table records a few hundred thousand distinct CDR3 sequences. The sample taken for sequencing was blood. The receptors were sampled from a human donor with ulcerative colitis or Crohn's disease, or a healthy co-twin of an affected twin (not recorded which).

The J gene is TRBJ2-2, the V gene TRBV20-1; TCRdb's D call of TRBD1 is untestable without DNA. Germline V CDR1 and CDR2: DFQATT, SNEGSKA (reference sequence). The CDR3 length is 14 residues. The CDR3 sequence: CSAPGTAYTGELFF.

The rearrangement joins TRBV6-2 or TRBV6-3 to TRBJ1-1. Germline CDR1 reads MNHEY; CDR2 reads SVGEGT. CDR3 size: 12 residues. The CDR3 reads CDSRYTNTEAFF.

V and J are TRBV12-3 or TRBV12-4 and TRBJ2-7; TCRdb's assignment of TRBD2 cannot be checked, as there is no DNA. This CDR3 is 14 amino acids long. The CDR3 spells CARRSGSSPYEQYF.

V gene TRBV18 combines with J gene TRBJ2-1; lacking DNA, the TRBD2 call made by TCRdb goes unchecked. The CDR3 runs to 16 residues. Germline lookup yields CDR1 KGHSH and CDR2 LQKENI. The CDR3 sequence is CASSPLGLAAGSEQFF.

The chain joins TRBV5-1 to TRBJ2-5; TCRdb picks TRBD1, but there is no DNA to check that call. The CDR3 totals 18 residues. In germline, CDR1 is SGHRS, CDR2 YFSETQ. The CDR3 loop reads CASSYGQGTYSLQETQYF.

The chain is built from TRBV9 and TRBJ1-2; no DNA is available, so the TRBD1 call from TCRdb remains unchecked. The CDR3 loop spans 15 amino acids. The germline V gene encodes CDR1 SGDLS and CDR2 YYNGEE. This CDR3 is CASSVAPLDENGYTF.

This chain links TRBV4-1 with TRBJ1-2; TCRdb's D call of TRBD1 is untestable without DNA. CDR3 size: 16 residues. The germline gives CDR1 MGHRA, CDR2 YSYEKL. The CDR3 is CASSRTGTGSNYGYTF.

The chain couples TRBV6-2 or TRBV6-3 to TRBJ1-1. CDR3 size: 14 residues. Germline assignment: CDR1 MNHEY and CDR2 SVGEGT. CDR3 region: CASSYWATNTEAFF.

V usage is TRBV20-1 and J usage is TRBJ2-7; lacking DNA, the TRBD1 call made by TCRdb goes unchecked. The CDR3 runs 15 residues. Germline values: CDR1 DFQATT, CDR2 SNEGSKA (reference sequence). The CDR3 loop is CSARDARERAYEQYF.

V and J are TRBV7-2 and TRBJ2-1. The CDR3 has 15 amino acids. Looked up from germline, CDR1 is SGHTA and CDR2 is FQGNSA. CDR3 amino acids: CASSLDGGEYNEQFF.

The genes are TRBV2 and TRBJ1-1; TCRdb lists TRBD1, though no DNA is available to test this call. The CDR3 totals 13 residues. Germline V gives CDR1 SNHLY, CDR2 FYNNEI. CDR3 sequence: CATKGQGKTEAFF.

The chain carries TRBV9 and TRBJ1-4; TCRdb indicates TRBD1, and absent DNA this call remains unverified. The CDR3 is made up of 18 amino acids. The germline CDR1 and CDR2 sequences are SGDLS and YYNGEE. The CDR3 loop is CASSVGSGMDRGSEKLFF.

The CDR3 loop is CASSFLGGTVMNTEVFF. The chain joins TRBV7-6 to TRBJ1-1; TCRdb proposes TRBD1, but this gene call is untestable without DNA. CDR3 length: 17 residues. Germline lookup yields CDR1 SGHVS and CDR2 FNYEAQ.

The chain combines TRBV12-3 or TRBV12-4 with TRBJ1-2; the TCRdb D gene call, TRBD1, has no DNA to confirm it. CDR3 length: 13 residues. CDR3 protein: CASSTTGSGGYTF.